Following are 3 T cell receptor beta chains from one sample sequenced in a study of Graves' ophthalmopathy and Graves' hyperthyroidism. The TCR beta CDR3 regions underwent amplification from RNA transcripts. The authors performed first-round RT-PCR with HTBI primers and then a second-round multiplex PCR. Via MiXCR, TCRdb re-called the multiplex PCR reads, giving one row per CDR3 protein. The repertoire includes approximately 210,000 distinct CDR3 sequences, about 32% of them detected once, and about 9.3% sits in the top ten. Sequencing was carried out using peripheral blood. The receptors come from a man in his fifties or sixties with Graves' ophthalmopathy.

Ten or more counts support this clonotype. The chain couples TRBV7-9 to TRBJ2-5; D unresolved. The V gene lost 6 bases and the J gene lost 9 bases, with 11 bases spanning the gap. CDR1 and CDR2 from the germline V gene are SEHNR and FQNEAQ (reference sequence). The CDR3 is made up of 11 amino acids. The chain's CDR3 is CASSVSMAQYF. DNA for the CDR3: TGTGCCAGCAGTGTATCTATGGCCCAGTACTTC.

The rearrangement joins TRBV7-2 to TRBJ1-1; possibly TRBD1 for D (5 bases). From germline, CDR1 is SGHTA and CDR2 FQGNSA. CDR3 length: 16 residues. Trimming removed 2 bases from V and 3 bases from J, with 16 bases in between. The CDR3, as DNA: TGTGCCAGCAGCTTAACGGGGGGGTTGAGGGACACTGAAGCTTTCTTT. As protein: CASSLTGGLRDTEAFF.

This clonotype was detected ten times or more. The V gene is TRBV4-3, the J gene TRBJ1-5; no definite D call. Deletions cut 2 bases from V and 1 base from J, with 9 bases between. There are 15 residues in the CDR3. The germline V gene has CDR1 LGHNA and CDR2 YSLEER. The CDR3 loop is CASSQSPGSNQPQHF. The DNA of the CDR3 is TGCGCCAGCAGCCAATCCCCAGGAAGCAATCAGCCCCAGCATTTT.